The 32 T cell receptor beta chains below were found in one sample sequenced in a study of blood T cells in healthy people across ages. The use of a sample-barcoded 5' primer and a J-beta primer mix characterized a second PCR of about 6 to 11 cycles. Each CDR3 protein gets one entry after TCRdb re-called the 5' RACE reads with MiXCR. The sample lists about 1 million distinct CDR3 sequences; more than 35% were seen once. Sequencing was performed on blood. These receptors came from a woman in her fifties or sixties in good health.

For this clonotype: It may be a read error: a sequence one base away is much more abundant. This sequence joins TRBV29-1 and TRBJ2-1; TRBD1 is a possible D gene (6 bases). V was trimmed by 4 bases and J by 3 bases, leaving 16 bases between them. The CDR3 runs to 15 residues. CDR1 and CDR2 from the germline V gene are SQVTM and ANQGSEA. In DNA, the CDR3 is TGCAGCGTTGCGAGCGAGGGGGTTCGCTACAATGAGCAGTTCTTC. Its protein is CSVASEGVRYNEQFF.

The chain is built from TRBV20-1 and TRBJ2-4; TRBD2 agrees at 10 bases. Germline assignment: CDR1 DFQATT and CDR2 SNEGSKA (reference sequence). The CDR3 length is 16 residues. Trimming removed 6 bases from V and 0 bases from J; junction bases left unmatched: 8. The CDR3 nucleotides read TGCAGTGCCGGCACTGGACTAGCGGTAGCCAAAAACATTCAGTACTTC. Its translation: CSAGTGLAVAKNIQYF.

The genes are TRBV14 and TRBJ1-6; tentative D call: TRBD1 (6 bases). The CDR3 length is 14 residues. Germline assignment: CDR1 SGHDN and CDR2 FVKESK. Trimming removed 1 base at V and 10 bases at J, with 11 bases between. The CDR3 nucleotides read TGTGCCAGCAGCCAAGGTGGGACACACTCACCCCTCCACTTT. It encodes CASSQGGTHSPLHF.

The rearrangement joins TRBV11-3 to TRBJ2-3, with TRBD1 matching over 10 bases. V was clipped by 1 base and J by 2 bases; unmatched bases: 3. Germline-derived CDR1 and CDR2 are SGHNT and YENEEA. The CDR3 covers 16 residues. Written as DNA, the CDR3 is TGTGCCAGCAGCTTAGCGGGACAGGGGCTCACAGATACGCAGTATTTT. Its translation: CASSLAGQGLTDTQYF.

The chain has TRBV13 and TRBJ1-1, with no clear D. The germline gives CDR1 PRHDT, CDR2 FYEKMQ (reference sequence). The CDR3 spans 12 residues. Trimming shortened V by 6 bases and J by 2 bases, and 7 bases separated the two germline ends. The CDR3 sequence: CASRMANTEAFF. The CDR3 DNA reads TGTGCCAGCAGAATGGCTAACACTGAAGCTTTCTTT.

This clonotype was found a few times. CDR3 protein: CASSLPGVGDTQYF. CDR3 DNA sequence: TGTGCCAGCTCGTTACCGGGAGTAGGAGATACGCAGTATTTT. The rearrangement joins TRBV25-1 to TRBJ2-3; perhaps TRBD2 as D (6 bases). Germline V CDR1 and CDR2: MGHDK, SYGVNS. The CDR3 loop spans 14 amino acids. The V end was cut by 8 bases, the J end by 5 bases, with 17 bases between.

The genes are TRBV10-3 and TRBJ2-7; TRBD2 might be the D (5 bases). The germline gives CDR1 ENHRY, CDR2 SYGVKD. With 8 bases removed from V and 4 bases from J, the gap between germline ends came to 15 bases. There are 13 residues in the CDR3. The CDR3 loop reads CAISRPSSYEQYF. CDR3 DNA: TGTGCCATCTCGAGGCCTAGCTCTTACGAGCAGTACTTC.

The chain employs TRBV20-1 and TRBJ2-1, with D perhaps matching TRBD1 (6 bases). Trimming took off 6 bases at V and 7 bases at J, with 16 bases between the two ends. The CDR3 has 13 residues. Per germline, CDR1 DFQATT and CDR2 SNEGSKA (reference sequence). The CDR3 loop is CSASWGPQNEQFF. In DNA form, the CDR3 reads TGCAGTGCAAGCTGGGGGCCGCAAAATGAGCAGTTCTTC.

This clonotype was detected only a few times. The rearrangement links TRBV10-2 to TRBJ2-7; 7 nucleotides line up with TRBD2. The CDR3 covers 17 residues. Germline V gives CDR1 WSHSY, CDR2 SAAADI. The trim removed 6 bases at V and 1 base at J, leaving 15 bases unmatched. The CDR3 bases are TGCGCCAGCAGCCTCCTACAAGCGGGATTACGGTCCTACGAGCAGTACTTC. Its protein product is CASSLLQAGLRSYEQYF.

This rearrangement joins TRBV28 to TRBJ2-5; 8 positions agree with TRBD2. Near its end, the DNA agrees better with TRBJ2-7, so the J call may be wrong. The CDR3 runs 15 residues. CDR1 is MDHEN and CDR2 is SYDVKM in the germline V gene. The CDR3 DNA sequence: TGTGCCAGCACCCTCGGTGGCGGGAGGACCTACGAGCAGTACTTC. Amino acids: CASTLGGGRTYEQYF.

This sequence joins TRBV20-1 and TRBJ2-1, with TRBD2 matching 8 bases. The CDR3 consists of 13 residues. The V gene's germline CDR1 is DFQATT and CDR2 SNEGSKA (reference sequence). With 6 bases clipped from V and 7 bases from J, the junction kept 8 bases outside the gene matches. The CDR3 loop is CSALSGRRNEQFF. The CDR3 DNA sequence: TGCAGTGCCCTGAGCGGGAGAAGGAATGAGCAGTTCTTC.

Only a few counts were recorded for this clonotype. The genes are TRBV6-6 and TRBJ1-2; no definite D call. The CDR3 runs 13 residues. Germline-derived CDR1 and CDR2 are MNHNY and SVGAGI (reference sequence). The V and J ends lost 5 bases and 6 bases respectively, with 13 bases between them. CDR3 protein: CASSEGLMDGYTF. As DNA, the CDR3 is TGTGCCAGCAGTGAGGGCCTCATGGATGGCTACACCTTC.

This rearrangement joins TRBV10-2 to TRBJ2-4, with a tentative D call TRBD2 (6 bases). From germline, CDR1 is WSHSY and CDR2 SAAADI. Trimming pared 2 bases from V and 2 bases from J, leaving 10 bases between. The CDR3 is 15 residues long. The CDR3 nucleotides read TGCGCCAGCAGTGAGGTGGGGGGATCCAAAAACATTCAGTACTTC. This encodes CASSEVGGSKNIQYF.

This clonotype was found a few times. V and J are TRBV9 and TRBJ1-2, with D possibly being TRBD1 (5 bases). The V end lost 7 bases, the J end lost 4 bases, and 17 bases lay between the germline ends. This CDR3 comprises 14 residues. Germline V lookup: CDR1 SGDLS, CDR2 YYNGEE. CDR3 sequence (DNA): TGTGCCAGCGTTGAACTCGGGACCTCCTATGGCTACACCTTC. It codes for CASVELGTSYGYTF. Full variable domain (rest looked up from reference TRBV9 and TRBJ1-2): DSGVTQTPKHLITATGQRVTLRCSPRSGDLSVYWYQQSLDQGLQFLIQYYNGEERAKGNILERFSAQQFPDLHSELNLSSLELGDSALYFCASVELGTSYGYTFGSGTRLTVV.

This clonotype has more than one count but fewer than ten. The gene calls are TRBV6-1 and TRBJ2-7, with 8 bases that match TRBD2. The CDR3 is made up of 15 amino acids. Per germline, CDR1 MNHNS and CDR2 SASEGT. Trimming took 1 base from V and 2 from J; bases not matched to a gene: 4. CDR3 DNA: TGTGCCAGCAGTGAAGTGATTAGCGGGACCTACGAGCAGTACTTC. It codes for CASSEVISGTYEQYF.

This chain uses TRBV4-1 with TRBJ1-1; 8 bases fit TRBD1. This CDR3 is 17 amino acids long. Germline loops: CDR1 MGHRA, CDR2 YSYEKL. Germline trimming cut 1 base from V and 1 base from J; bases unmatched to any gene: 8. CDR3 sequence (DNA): TGCGCCAGCAGCCAAGGTCAAGTGACAGGGGAGAACACTGAAGCTTTCTTT. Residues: CASSQGQVTGENTEAFF.

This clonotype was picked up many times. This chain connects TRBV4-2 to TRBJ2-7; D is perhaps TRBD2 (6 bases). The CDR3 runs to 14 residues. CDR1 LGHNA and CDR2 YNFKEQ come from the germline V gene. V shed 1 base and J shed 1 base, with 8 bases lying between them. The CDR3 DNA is TGTGCCAGCAGCCAAGTAGGAGGGTCCTACGAGCAGTACTTC. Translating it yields CASSQVGGSYEQYF.

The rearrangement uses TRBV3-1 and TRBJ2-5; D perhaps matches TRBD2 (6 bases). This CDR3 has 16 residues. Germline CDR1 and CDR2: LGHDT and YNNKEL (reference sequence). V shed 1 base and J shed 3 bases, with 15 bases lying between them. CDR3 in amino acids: CASSQVGGLVKETQYF. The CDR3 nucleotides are TGTGCCAGCAGCCAAGTCGGGGGTTTAGTTAAAGAGACCCAGTACTTC.

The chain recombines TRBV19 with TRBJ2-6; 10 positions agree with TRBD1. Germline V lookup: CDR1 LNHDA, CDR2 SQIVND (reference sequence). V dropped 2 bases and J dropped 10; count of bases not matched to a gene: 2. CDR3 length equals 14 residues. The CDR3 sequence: CASSIRTGGNVLTF. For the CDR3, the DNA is TGTGCCAGTAGTATAAGGACAGGGGGAAACGTCCTGACTTTC.

CDR3 DNA sequence: TGCAGCGTTGAAGATACCGGGCGGTCCTACGAGCAGTACTTC. Translating gives CSVEDTGRSYEQYF. This chain links TRBV29-1 with TRBJ2-7, with D unresolved. Trimming cost V 0 bases and J 1 base, with 10 bases left between them. Germline V CDR1 and CDR2: SQVTM, ANQGSEA. The CDR3 is 14 residues long.

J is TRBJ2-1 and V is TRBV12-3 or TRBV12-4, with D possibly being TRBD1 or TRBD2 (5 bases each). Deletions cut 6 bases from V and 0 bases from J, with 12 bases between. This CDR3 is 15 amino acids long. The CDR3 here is CASRQYGASYNEQFF. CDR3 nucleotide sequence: TGTGCCAGCAGGCAGTACGGGGCCTCCTACAATGAGCAGTTCTTC.

The CDR3 DNA sequence: TGTGCCAGCAGTGACGCGGGCTATGCTGCTGAGCAGTTCTTC. Translating gives CASSDAGYAAEQFF. The chain joins TRBV12-3 or TRBV12-4 to TRBJ2-1, with D possibly TRBD2 on 5 matching bases. Trimming pared 5 bases from V and 9 bases from J, leaving 17 bases between. The CDR3 totals 14 residues.

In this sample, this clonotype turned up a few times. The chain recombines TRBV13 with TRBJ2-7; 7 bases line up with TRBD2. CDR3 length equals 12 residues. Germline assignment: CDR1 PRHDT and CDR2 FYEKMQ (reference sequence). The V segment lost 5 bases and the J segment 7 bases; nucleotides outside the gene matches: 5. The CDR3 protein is CASSPMRGEQYF. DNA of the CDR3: TGTGCCAGCAGCCCAATGCGGGGGGAGCAGTACTTC.

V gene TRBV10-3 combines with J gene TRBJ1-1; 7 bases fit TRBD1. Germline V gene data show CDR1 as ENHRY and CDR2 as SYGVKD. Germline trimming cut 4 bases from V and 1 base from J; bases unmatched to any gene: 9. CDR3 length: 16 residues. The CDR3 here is CAISVRGAGGNTEAFF. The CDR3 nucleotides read TGTGCCATCAGTGTACGGGGGGCAGGGGGGAACACTGAAGCTTTCTTT.

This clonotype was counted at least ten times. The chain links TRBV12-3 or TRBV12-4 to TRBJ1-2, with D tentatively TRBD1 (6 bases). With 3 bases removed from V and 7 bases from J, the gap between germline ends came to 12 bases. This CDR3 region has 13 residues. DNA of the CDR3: TGTGCCAGCAGTTTCCGGGGGCAGGGTGGCTACACCTTC. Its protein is CASSFRGQGGYTF.

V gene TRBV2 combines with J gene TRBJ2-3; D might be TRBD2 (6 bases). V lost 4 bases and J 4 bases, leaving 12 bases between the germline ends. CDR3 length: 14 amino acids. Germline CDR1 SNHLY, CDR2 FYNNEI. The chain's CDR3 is CASSGRAGADTQYF. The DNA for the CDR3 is TGTGCCAGCAGTGGGAGGGCTGGAGCAGATACGCAGTATTTT.

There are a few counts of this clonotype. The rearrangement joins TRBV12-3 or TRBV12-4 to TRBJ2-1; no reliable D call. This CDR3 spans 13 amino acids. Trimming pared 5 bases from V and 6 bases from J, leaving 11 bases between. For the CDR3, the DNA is TGTGCCAGCAGTATGATCCCTTCCAATGAGCAGTTCTTC. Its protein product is CASSMIPSNEQFF.

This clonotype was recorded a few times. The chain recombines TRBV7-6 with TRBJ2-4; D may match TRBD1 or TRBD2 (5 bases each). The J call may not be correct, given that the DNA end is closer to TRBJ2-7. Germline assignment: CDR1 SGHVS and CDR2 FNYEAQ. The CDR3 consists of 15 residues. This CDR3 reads CASSLGRGQPYEQYF. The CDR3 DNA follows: TGTGCCAGCAGCTTAGGTCGGGGCCAACCTTACGAGCAGTACTTC.

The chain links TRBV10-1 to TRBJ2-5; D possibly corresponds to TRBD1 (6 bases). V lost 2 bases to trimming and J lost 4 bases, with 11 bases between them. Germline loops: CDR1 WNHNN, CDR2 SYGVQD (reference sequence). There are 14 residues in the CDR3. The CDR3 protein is CASSEPGRGETQYF. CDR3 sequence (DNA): TGCGCCAGCAGTGAGCCCGGCAGGGGAGAGACCCAGTACTTC.

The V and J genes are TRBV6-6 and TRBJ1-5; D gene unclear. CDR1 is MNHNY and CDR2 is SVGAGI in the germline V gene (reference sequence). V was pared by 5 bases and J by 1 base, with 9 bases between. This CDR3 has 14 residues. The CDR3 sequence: CASSGQRSNQPQHF. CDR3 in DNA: TGTGCCAGCAGTGGGCAGCGGAGCAATCAGCCCCAGCATTTT.

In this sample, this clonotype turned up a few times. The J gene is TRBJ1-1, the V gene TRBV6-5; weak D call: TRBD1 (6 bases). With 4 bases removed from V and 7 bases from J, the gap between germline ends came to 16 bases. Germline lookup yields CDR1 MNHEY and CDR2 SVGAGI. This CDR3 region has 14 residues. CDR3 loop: CASSLQGGFSEAFF. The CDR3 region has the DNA TGTGCCAGCAGTTTACAGGGAGGTTTCAGTGAAGCTTTCTTT.

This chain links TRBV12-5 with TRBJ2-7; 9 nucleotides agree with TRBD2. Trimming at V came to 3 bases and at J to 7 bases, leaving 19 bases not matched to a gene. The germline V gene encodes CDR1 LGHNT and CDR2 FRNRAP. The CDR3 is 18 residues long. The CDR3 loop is CASGLILGRTSDFWEQYF. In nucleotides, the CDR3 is TGTGCTAGTGGTTTAATACTCGGCCGGACTAGCGACTTCTGGGAGCAGTACTTC.